The text below deals with one T cell receptor (beta chain). The CDR3 is 17 residues long. V gave up 4 bases and J gave up 1 base; unmatched junction bases: 14. These data are taken from a study of regulatory and conventional T cells in RAG deficiency. Libraries were prepared by immunoSEQ multiplex PCR; TCRdb keeps only in-frame clonotypes and omits some of them. The data contain some 30,000 clones, 90% to 96% of them singletons. Conventional CD4+ T cells were sorted from blood as CD25-low CD127-high cells. The data were also submitted as part of a second study, on regulatory T cells. That study reports: Primers: 52 TRBV forward and 13 TRBJ reverse.

This receptor was identified in a human donor in good health. The chain recombines TRBV5-3 with TRBJ2-7; the match to TRBD1 covers 7 bases. TRBV5-3 has ORF status, its function being uncertain. The sample comprised CD25- CD4+ T cells sorted from blood. CDR3 in DNA: TGTGCCAGAAGCGTTGTTGGGGGAACAGGGGCTTCCTACGAGCAGTACTTC. This gives the protein CARSVVGGTGASYEQYF.